These 19 T cell receptor beta chains came from one sample sequenced in a study of T cell repertoires in cytomegalovirus infection. No antigen has been assigned to these receptors. TCRdb redid the calling of the reads with MiXCR, one entry per CDR3 protein. This sample has a few hundred thousand distinct CDR3 sequences, with approximately 40% found just once. Sequenced here: cultured PBMCs, sampled from culture after CMV antigen stimulation. The receptors here all came from a human donor in good health (CMV status not recorded). Some clones in this sample may be carry-over from other donors' samples.

This chain links TRBV19 with TRBJ2-1; maybe TRBD1 (7 bases). V was clipped by 9 bases and J by 9 bases, with 18 bases between them. The CDR3 has 13 residues. Germline CDR1 is LNHDA and CDR2 is SQIVND (reference sequence). The CDR3 is CASRFGGGAEQFF. CDR3 sequence (DNA): TGTGCCAGCAGGTTCGGAGGGGGCGCTGAGCAGTTCTTC.

The gene calls are TRBV20-1 and TRBJ1-5; 9 bases agree with TRBD1. The CDR3 consists of 15 residues. Germline V gene data show CDR1 as DFQATT and CDR2 as SNEGSKA (reference sequence). Trimming removed 5 bases from V and 3 bases from J; junction bases left unmatched: 8. The chain's CDR3 is CSADAGQGTNQPQHF. The CDR3, as DNA: TGCAGTGCTGACGCGGGACAGGGCACCAATCAGCCCCAGCATTTT.

This clonotype was counted only a few times. The rearrangement uses TRBV12-3 or TRBV12-4 and TRBJ1-5; D is unresolved. V was cut by 1 base and J by 3 bases, with 10 bases left in between. CDR3 length: 15 amino acids. The CDR3 spells CASSLEGSYNQPQHF. The CDR3 region has the DNA TGTGCCAGCAGTTTAGAGGGCAGTTACAATCAGCCCCAGCATTTT.

This clonotype was picked up a small number of times. The rearrangement links TRBV7-2 to TRBJ2-5, with D uncertain. V lost 1 base, J lost 4 bases, and 7 bases lay in between. Germline values: CDR1 SGHTA, CDR2 FQGNSA. CDR3 length equals 13 residues. This CDR3 reads CASSLGLVETQYF. The CDR3 nucleotides are TGTGCCAGCAGCTTAGGGCTAGTAGAGACCCAGTACTTC. Combining the CDR3 with reference TRBV7-2 and TRBJ2-5 gives the whole variable domain GAGVSQSPSNKVTEKGKDVELRCDPISGHTALYWYRQSLGQGLEFLIYFQGNSAPDKSGLPSDRFSAERTGGSVSTLTIQRTQQEDSAVYLCASSLGLVETQYFGPGTRLLVL.

The rearrangement links TRBV2 to TRBJ1-5; no definite D call. The CDR3 contains 13 residues. Germline loops: CDR1 SNHLY, CDR2 FYNNEI. V lost 6 bases and J 7 bases, leaving 13 bases between the germline ends. The CDR3: CASRQNIPQPQHF. The DNA for the CDR3 is TGTGCCAGCAGGCAGAACATTCCCCAGCCCCAGCATTTT.

In its sample, this clonotype was seen a few times. The gene calls are TRBV6-2 or TRBV6-3 and TRBJ1-1; the D is unclear. The germline V gene has CDR1 MNHEY and CDR2 SVGEGT. CDR3 length: 12 amino acids. The ends were cut back, 6 bases at V and 4 bases at J, with 9 bases in the middle. The CDR3 loop reads CASSPDGTEAFF. CDR3 DNA: TGTGCCAGCAGCCCCGACGGCACTGAAGCTTTCTTT.

The rearrangement links TRBV2 to TRBJ2-7, with a tentative D call TRBD2 (6 bases). The length of the CDR3 is 13 residues. Germline assignment: CDR1 SNHLY and CDR2 FYNNEI. Trimming left V 9 bases short and J 1 base short, with 13 bases between. The CDR3 loop reads CASAPGLSYEQYF. In DNA form, the CDR3 reads TGTGCCAGTGCCCCGGGACTTTCCTACGAGCAGTACTTC.

The V gene is TRBV27, the J gene TRBJ2-7, with TRBD1 identical over 10 bases. J was trimmed by 5 bases and V by 3 bases; bases with no gene match: 7. From germline, CDR1 is MNHEY and CDR2 SMNVEV (reference sequence). CDR3 size: 15 residues. This CDR3 is CASSLRDRGYNEQYF. The CDR3 DNA reads TGTGCCAGCAGTTTGAGGGACAGGGGTTACAACGAGCAGTACTTC.

The V call is TRBV5-1, the J call TRBJ1-4; D perhaps matches TRBD1 (5 bases). Germline CDR1 is SGHRS and CDR2 is YFSETQ. Deletions cut 2 bases from V and 8 bases from J, with 16 bases between. This CDR3 has 15 amino acids. The CDR3 sequence is CASSFQGQEGEKLFF. The CDR3 DNA reads TGCGCCAGCAGCTTCCAAGGACAAGAGGGGGAAAAACTGTTTTTT.

This clonotype was seen a handful of times. This sequence joins TRBV7-2 and TRBJ2-1, with D perhaps matching TRBD1 (5 bases). CDR1 is SGHTA, CDR2 FQGNSA, per germline. The CDR3 totals 17 residues. V was trimmed by 5 bases and J by 6 bases, leaving 23 bases between them. The CDR3 spells CASSTDPGRAALNEQFF. As DNA, the CDR3 is TGTGCCAGCAGCACCGACCCGGGCAGGGCGGCCCTCAATGAGCAGTTCTTC.

V is TRBV4-1 and J is TRBJ1-1; 7 nucleotides match TRBD1. The germline V gene encodes CDR1 MGHRA and CDR2 YSYEKL. Germline trimming cut 4 bases from V and 1 base from J; bases unmatched to any gene: 12. This CDR3 contains 17 residues. The CDR3 spells CASSPRQGPYGNTEAFF. The CDR3, as DNA: TGCGCCAGCAGCCCTAGACAGGGCCCCTACGGGAACACTGAAGCTTTCTTT.

The chain carries TRBV10-3 and TRBJ2-1; 11 bases are a match to TRBD2. Trimming cost V 4 bases and J 0 bases; bases outside gene matches: 17. Germline V CDR1 and CDR2: ENHRY, SYGVKD. CDR3 length: 21 amino acids. DNA for the CDR3: TGTGCCATCAGTGGTATTGCTGGGACTAGCGGCGGACCCAGCTCCTACAATGAGCAGTTCTTC. Its protein is CAISGIAGTSGGPSSYNEQFF.

V and J are TRBV7-9 and TRBJ1-1, with 8 positions matching TRBD1. The V and J ends lost 1 base and 3 bases, in that order; junction bases with no gene match: 7. Germline values: CDR1 SEHNR, CDR2 FQNEAQ (reference sequence). The CDR3 runs to 16 residues. CDR3 protein: CASSLDADRVDTEAFF. CDR3 in DNA: TGTGCCAGCAGCTTAGACGCGGACAGGGTGGACACTGAAGCTTTCTTT.

The genes are TRBV10-3 and TRBJ2-7; D perhaps matches TRBD1 (5 bases). Germline V gives CDR1 ENHRY, CDR2 SYGVKD. This CDR3 is 15 amino acids long. Trimming cost V 3 bases and J 3 bases, with 15 bases left between them. In DNA, the CDR3 is TGTGCCATCAGTGAATCTGGGGCCCTCGGCTACGAGCAGTACTTC. It is translated as CAISESGALGYEQYF.

The chain recombines TRBV7-9 with TRBJ2-3; 8 bases line up with TRBD1. With 5 bases clipped from V and 2 bases from J, the junction kept 9 bases outside the gene matches. This CDR3 spans 16 amino acids. Germline CDR1 and CDR2: SEHNR and FQNEAQ (reference sequence). The CDR3 DNA follows: TGTGCCAGCAGCCCACGGACAGGGTACGACACAGATACGCAGTATTTT. Amino acid sequence: CASSPRTGYDTDTQYF.

This clonotype has more than one count but fewer than ten. The chain uses TRBV7-8 and TRBJ2-1; maybe TRBD1 (6 bases). V dropped 4 bases and J dropped 9 bases, with 13 bases sitting between them. From germline, CDR1 is SGHVS and CDR2 FQNEAQ. The CDR3 loop spans 13 amino acids. The CDR3 DNA reads as TGTGCCAGCAGCTCAATGAGAGGGGGTGAGCAGTTCTTC. It yields the protein CASSSMRGGEQFF.

This rearrangement joins TRBV27 to TRBJ2-5; no firm D call. This CDR3 is 13 amino acids long. V lost 3 bases and J 7 bases, leaving 12 bases between the germline ends. CDR1 and CDR2 from the germline V gene are MNHEY and SMNVEV (reference sequence). CDR3 nucleotides: TGTGCCAGCAGTTTCTCCGCGTGGGGGACCCAGTACTTC. Translated: CASSFSAWGTQYF.

This chain links TRBV25-1 with TRBJ2-3; D is undetermined. The V gene's germline CDR1 is MGHDK and CDR2 SYGVNS. This CDR3 has 16 residues. V was trimmed by 5 bases and J by 3 bases, leaving 18 bases between them. The CDR3 region is CASSQTGRVGTDTQYF. The CDR3 DNA is TGTGCCAGCAGTCAAACTGGTCGGGTCGGTACAGATACGCAGTATTTT.

The chain links TRBV18 to TRBJ2-5; a weak D match, TRBD1 (6 bases). The CDR3 contains 15 residues. From germline, CDR1 is KGHSH and CDR2 LQKENI. The V and J ends lost 4 bases and 0 bases respectively, with 12 bases between them. The CDR3: CASSLHAGDQETQYF. The CDR3 DNA reads as TGTGCCAGCTCACTCCACGCAGGGGACCAAGAGACCCAGTACTTC.